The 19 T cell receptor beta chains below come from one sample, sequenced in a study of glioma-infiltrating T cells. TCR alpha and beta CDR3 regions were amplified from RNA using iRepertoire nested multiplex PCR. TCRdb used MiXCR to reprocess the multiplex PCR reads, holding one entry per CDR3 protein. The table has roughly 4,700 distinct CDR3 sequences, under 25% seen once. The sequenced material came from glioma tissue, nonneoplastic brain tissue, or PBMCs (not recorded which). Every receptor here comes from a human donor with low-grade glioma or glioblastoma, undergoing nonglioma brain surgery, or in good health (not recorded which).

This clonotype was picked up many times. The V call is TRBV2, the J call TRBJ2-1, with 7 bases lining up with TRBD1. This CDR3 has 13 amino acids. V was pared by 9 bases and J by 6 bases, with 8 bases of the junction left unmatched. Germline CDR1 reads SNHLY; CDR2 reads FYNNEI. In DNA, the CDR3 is TGTGCCAGGCAGGAGACAGGGACCAATGAGCAGTTCTTC. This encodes CARQETGTNEQFF.

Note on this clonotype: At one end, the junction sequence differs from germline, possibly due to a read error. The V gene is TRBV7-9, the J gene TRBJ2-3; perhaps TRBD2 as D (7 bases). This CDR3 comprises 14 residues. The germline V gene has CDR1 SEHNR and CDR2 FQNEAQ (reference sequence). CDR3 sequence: CVSSLGGGTDTRYF. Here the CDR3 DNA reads TGTGTCAGCAGCTTAGGGGGGGGTACAGATACGAGGTATTTT.

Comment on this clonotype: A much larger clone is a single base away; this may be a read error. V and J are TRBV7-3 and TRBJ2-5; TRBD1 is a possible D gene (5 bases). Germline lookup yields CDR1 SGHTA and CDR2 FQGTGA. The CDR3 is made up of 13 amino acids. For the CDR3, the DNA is TGTGCCAGCAGCTTAGGACACCAAGGGACCCAGTACTTC. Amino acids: CASSLGHQGTQYF.

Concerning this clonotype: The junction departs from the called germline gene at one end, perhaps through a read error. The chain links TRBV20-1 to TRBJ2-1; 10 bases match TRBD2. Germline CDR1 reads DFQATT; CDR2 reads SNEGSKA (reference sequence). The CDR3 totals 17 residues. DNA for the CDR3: TGCAGTGCCCATGGAACAATAGCGGGGGGATTATACAATAAGCAGTTCTTC. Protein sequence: CSAHGTIAGGLYNKQFF.

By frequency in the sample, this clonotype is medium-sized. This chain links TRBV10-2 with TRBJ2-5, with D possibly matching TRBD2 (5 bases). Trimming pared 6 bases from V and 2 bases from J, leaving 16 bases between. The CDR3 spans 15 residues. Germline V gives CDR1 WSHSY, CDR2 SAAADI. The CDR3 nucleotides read TGCGCCAGCAGGACCTCTTCTAGCCCTCAAGAGACCCAGTACTTC. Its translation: CASRTSSSPQETQYF.

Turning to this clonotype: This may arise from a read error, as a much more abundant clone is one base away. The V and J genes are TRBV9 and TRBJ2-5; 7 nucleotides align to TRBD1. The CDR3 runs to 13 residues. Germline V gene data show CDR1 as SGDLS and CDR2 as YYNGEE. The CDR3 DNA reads TGTGCCAGCAGCGCGGGACAGCAAGAGAGCCAGTACTTC. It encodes CASSAGQQESQYF.

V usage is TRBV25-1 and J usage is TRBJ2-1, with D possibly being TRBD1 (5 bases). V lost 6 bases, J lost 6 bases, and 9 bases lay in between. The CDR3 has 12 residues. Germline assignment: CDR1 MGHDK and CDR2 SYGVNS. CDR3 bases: TGTGCCAGCAGCGAAAGGGGCAATGAGCAGTTCTTC. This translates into CASSERGNEQFF.

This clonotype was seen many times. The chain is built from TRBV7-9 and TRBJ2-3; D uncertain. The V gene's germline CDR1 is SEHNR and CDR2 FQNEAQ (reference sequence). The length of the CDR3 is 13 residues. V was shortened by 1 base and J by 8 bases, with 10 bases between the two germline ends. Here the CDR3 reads CASSLEADGTQYF. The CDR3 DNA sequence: TGTGCCAGCAGCTTAGAAGCAGACGGTACGCAGTATTTT.

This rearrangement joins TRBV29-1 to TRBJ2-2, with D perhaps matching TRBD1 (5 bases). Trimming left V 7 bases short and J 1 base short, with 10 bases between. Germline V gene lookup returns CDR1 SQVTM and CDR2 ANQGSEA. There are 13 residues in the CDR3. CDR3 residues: CSAVRGNTGELFF. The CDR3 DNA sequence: TGCAGCGCTGTAAGGGGGAACACCGGGGAGCTGTTTTTT.

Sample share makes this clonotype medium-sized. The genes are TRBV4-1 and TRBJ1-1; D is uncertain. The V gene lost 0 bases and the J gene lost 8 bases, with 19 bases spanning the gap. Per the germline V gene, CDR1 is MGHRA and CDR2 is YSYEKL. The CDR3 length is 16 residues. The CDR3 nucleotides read TGCGCCAGCAGCCAAGATGGATATACCCGAGGAGGGGAAGCTTTCTTT. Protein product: CASSQDGYTRGGEAFF.

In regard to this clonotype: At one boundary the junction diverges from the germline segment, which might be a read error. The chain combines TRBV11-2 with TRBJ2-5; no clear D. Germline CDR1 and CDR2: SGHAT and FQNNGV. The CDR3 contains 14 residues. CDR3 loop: CASSNVVAQGTQYF. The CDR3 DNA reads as TGTGCCAGCTCCAATGTGGTGGCCCAAGGGACCCAGTACTTC.

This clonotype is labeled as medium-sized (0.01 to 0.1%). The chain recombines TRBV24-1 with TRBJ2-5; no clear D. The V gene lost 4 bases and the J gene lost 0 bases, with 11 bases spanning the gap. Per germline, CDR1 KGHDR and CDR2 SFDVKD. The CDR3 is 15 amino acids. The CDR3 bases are TGTGCCACCAGTGACCCCGTCTCGTACCAAGAGACCCAGTACTTC. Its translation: CATSDPVSYQETQYF.

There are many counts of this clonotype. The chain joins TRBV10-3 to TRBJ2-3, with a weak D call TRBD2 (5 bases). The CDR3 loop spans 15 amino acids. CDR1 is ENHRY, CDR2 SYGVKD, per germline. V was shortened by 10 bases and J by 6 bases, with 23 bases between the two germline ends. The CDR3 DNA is TGTGCCACTAGTCTGGCTGAGGGTAGTGGGGATACGCAGTATTTT. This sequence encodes CATSLAEGSGDTQYF.

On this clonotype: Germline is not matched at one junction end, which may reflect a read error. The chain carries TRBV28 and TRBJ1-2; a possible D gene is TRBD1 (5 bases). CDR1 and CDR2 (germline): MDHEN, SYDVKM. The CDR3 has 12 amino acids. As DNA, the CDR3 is TGTGCCAGTTGGGGACGGAAGTATGGATACACCTTC. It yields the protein CASWGRKYGYTF.

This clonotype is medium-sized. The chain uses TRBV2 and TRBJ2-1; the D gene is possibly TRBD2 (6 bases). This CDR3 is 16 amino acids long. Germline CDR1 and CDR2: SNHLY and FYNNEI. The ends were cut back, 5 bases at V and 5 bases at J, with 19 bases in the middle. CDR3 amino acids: CASSPANVAVDNEQFF. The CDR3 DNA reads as TGTGCCAGCAGTCCAGCAAATGTAGCGGTAGACAATGAGCAGTTCTTC. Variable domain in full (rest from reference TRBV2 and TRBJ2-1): EPEVTQTPSHQVTQMGQEVILRCVPISNHLYFYWYRQILGQKVEFLVSFYNNEISEKSEIFDDQFSVERPDGSNFTLKIRSTKLEDSAMYFCASSPANVAVDNEQFFGPGTRLTVL.

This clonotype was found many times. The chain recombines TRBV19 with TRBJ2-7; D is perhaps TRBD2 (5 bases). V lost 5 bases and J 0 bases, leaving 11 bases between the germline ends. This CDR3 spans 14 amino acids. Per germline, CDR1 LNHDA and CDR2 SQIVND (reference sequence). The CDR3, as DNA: TGTGCCAGTAGTGCGACGGGGAGCTCCTACGAGCAGTACGTC. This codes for CASSATGSSYEQYV.

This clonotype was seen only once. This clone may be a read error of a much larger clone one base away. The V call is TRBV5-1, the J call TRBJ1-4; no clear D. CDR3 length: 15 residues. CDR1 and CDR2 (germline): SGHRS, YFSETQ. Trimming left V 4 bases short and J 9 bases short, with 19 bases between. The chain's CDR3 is CASSLSVTESKKLFF. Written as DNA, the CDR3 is TGCGCCAGCAGCCTTTCGGTGACGGAATCGAAAAAACTGTTTTTT. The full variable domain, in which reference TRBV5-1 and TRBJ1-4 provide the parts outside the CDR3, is KAGVTQTPRYLIKTRGQQVTLSCSPISGHRSVSWYQQTPGQGLQFLFEYFSETQRNKGNFPGRFSGRQFSNSRSEMNVSTLELGDSALYLCASSLSVTESKKLFFGSGTQLSVL.

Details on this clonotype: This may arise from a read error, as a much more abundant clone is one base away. This chain's CDR3 is CASSLNLAGREAQYF. For the CDR3, the DNA is TGCGCCAGCAGCTTAAATCTAGCGGGACGAGAGGCCCAGTACTTC. The chain recombines TRBV5-1 with TRBJ2-5, with 9 bases matching TRBD2. This CDR3 has 15 amino acids. Germline V lookup: CDR1 SGHRS, CDR2 YFSETQ. Variable domain in full (rest from reference TRBV5-1 and TRBJ2-5): KAGVTQTPRYLIKTRGQQVTLSCSPISGHRSVSWYQQTPGQGLQFLFEYFSETQRNKGNFPGRFSGRQFSNSRSEMNVSTLELGDSALYLCASSLNLAGREAQYFGPGTRLLVL.

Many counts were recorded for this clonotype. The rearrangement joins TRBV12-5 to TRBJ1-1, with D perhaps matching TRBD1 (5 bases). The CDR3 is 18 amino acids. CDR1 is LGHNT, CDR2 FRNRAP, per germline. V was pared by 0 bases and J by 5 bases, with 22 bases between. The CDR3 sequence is CASGLVLGGGTKWTEAFF. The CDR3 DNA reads TGTGCTAGTGGTTTGGTATTGGGGGGGGGAACCAAGTGGACTGAAGCTTTCTTT.